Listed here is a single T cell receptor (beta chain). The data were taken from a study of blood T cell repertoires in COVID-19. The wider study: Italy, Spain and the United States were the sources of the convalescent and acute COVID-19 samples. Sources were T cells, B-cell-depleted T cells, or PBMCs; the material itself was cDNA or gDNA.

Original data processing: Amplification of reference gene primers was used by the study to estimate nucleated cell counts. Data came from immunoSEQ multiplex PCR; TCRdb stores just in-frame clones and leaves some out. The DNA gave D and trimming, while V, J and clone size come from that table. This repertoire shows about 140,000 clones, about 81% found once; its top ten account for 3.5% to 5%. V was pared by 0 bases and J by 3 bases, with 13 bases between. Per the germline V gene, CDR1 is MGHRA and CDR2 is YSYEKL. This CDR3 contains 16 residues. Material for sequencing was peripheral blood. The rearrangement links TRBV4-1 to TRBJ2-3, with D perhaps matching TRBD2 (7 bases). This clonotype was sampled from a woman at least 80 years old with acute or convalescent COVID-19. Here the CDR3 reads CASSQEGGGRTDTQYF. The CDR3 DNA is TGCGCCAGCAGCCAAGAAGGGGGAGGGAGGACAGATACGCAGTATTTT.